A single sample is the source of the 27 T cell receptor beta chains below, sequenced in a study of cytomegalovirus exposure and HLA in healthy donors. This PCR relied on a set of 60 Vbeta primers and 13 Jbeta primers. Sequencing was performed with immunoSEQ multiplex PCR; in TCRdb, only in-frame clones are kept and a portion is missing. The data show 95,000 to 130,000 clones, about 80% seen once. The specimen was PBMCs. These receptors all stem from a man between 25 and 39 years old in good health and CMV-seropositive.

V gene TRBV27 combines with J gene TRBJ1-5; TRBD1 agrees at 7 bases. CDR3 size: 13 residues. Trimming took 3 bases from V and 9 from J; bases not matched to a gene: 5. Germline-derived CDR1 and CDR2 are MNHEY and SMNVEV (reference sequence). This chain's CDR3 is CASSFDRERPQHF. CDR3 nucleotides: TGTGCCAGCAGTTTTGACAGGGAGCGGCCCCAGCATTTT.

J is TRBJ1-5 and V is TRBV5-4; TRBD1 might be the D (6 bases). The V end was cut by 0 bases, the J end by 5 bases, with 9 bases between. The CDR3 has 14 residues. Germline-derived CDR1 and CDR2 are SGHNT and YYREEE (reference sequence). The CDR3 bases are TGTGCCAGCAGCTTGGTTCCAGGGGATCAGCCCCAGCATTTT. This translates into CASSLVPGDQPQHF.

The CDR3 region is CASSEPGQGNSPLHF. CDR3 nucleotide sequence: TGTGCCAGCAGTGAACCGGGACAGGGTAATTCACCCCTCCACTTT. The V and J genes are TRBV25-1 and TRBJ1-6; 9 positions agree with TRBD1. This CDR3 has 15 residues. Losses at the gene ends were 2 bases for V and 6 bases for J; bases not matched to a gene: 2. The V gene's germline CDR1 is MGHDK and CDR2 SYGVNS.

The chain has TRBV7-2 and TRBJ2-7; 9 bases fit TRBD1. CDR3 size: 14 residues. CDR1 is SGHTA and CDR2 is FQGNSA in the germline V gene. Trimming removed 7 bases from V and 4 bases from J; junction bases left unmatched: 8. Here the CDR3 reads CASTLGTGMYEQYF. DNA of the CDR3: TGTGCCAGCACCCTTGGGACAGGGATGTACGAGCAGTACTTC.

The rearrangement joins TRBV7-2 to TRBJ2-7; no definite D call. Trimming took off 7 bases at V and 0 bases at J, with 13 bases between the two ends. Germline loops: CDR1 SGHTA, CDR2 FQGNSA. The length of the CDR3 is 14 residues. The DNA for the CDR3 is TGTGCCAGCACCCCAACAGAGAGCTCCTACGAGCAGTACTTC. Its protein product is CASTPTESSYEQYF. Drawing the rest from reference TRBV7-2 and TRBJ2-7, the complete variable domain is GAGVSQSPSNKVTEKGKDVELRCDPISGHTALYWYRQSLGQGLEFLIYFQGNSAPDKSGLPSDRFSAERTGGSVSTLTIQRTQQEDSAVYLCASTPTESSYEQYFGPGTRLTVT.

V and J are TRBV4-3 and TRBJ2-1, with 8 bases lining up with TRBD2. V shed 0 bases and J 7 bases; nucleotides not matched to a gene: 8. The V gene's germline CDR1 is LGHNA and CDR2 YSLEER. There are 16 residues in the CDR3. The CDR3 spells CASSQDSGRALNEQFF. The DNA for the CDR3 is TGCGCCAGCAGCCAAGATTCCGGGAGGGCGCTAAATGAGCAGTTCTTC.

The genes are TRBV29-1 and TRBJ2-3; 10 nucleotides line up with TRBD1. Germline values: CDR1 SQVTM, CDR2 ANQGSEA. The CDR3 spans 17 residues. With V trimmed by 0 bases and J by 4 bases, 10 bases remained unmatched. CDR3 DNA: TGCAGCGTTGAAGATGGGCGACAGGGGGCGAGCCCAGATACGCAGTATTTT. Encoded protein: CSVEDGRQGASPDTQYF.

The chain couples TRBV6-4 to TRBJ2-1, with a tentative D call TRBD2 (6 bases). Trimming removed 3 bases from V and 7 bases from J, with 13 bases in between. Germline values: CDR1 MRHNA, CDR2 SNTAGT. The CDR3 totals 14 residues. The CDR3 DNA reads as TGTGCCAGCAGTGAGGGGGGTGATTCGAATGAGCAGTTCTTC. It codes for CASSEGGDSNEQFF.

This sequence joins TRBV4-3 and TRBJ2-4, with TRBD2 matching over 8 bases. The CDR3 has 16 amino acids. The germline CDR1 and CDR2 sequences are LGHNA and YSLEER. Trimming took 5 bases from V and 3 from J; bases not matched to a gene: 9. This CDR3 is CASSLGLAWGKNIQYF. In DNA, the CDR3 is TGCGCCAGCAGCTTAGGACTAGCCTGGGGCAAAAACATTCAGTACTTC.

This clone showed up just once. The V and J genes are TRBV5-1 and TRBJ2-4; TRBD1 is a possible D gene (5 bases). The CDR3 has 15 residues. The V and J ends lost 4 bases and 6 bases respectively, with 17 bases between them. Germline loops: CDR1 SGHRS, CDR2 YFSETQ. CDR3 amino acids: CASSPLGQGTNIQYF. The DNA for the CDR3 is TGCGCCAGCAGCCCCCTCGGGCAGGGAACAAACATTCAGTACTTC.

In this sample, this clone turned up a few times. CDR3 DNA: TGTGCCAGCAGCTTGGGACAGATAAATCAGCCCCAGCATTTT. Protein product: CASSLGQINQPQHF. V gene TRBV5-6 combines with J gene TRBJ1-5, with a weak D call TRBD1 (5 bases). Germline V gives CDR1 SGHDT, CDR2 YYEEEE. The V and J ends lost 0 bases and 4 bases respectively, with 8 bases between them. This CDR3 is 14 amino acids long.

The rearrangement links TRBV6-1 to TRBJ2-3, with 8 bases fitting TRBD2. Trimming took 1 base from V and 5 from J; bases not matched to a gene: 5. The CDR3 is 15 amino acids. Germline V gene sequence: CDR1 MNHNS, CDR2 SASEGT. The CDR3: CASSEGSGGGDTQYF. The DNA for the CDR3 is TGTGCCAGCAGTGAAGGGTCGGGGGGGGGAGATACGCAGTATTTT.

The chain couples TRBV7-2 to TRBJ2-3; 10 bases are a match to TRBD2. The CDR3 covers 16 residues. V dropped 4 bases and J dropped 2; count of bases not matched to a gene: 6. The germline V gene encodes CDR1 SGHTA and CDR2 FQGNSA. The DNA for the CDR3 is TGTGCCAGCAGCTCAATAGCGGGGGGCTCCACAGATACGCAGTATTTT. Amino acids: CASSSIAGGSTDTQYF.

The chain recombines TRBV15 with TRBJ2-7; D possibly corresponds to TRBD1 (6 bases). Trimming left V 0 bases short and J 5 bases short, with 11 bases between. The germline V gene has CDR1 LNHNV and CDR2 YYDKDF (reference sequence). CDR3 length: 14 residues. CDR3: CATSRDYRANEQYF. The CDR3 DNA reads TGTGCCACCAGCAGAGATTACAGGGCCAACGAGCAGTACTTC.

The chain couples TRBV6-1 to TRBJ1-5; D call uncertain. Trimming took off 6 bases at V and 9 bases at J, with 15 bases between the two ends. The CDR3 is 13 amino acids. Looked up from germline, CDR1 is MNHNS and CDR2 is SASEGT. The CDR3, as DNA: TGTGCCAGCAGCCCATCCCTTGCGGGGCCCCAGCATTTT. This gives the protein CASSPSLAGPQHF.

In nucleotides, the CDR3 is TGTGCCAGCAGCTTGCCGAGGGGAGGCGATGGCTACACCTTC. This sequence encodes CASSLPRGGDGYTF. This chain joins TRBV5-4 and TRBJ1-2, with a possible D match to TRBD1 (5 bases). V was pared by 1 base and J by 6 bases, with 13 bases between. Germline CDR1 and CDR2: SGHNT and YYREEE (reference sequence). There are 14 residues in the CDR3.

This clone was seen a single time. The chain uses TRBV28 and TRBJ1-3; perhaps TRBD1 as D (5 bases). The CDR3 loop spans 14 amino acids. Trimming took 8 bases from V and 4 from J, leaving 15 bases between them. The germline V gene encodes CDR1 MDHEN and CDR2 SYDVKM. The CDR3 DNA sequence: TGTGCCAGCCTCACAGGTTTTGGGGGAAACACCATATATTTT. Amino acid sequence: CASLTGFGGNTIYF.

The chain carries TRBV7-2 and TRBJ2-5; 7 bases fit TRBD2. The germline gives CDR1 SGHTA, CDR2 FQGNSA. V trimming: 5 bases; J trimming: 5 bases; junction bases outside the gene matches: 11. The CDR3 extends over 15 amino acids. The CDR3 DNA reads TGTGCCAGCAGCCCCTCCGTGACGCGGGGGGAGACCCAGTACTTC. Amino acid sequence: CASSPSVTRGETQYF.

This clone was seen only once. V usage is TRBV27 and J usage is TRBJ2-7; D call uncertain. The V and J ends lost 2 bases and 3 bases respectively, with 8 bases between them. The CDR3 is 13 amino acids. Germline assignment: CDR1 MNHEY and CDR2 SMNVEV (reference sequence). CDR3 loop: CASSLRHHYEQYF. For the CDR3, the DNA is TGTGCCAGCAGTTTACGACACCACTACGAGCAGTACTTC.

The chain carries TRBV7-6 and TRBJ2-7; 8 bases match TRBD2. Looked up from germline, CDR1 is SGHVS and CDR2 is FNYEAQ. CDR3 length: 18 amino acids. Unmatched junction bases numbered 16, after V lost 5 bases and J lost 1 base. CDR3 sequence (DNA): TGTGCCAGCAGCACCCAGATTGAACTAGCGGAGGATTCCTACGAGCAGTACTTC. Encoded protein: CASSTQIELAEDSYEQYF. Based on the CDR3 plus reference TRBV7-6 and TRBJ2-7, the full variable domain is GAGVSQSPRYKVTKRGQDVALRCDPISGHVSLYWYRQALGQGPEFLTYFNYEAQQDKSGLPNDRFSAERPEGSISTLTIQRTEQRDSAMYRCASSTQIELAEDSYEQYFGPGTRLTVT.

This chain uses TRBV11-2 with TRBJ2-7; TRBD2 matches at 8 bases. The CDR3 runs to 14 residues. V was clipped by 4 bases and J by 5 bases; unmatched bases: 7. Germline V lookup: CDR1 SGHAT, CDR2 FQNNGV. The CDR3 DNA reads TGTGCCAGCAGCTCGTATGGACTAGCCAACGAGCAGTACTTC. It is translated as CASSSYGLANEQYF.

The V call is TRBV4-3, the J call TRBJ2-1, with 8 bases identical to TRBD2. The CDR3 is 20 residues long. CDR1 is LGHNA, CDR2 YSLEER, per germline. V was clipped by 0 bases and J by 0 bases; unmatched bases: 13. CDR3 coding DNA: TGCGCCAGCAGCCAAGAGTGGGTACTAGCGGAGATCAGCTCCTACAATGAGCAGTTCTTC. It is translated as CASSQEWVLAEISSYNEQFF.

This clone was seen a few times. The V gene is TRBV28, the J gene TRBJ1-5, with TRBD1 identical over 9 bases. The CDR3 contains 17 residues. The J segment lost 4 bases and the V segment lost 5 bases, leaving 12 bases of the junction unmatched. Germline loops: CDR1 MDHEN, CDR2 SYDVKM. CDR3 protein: CASSLGTGKGKNQPQHF. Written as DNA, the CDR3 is TGTGCCAGCAGTCTCGGGACAGGGAAAGGGAAAAATCAGCCCCAGCATTTT.

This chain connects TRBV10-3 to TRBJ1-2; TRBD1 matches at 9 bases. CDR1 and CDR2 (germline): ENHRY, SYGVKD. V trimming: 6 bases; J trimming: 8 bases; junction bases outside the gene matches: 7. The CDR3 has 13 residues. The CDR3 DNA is TGTGCCATCAGGACCGGACAGGGGCGCGGCTACACCTTC. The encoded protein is CAIRTGQGRGYTF.

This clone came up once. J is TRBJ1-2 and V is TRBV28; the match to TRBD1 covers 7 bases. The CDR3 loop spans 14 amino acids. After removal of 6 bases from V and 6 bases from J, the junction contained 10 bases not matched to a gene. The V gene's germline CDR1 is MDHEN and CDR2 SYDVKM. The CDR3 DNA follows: TGTGCCAGCAGCTTCGGAGAGGGGGCTCATGGCTACACCTTC. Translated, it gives CASSFGEGAHGYTF.

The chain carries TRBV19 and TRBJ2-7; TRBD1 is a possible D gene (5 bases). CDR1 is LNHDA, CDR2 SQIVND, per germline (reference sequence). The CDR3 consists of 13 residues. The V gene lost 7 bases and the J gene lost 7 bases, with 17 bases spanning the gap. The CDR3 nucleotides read TGTGCCAGTATAGACCAGGGCAGCTTGGAGCAGTACTTC. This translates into CASIDQGSLEQYF.

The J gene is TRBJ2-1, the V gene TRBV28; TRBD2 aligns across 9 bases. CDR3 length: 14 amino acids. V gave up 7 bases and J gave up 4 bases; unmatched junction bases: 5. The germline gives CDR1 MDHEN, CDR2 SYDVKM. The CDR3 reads CASILTSGYNEQFF. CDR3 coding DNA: TGTGCCAGCATTCTAACTAGCGGGTACAATGAGCAGTTCTTC.